This T cell receptor (beta chain) was obtained from a study of molecular identifiers for immune sequencing clone quantification. Findings and limits, study-wide: Jurkat TCR RNA spiked in from one cell reportedly remained identifiable amid over 850,000 naive cells. Clones exceeding 20 RNA copies carried over 97% of effector molecules but under 1% of naive-cell molecules.

This clonotype has at least ten counts. Its antigen remains unknown. Preparation of the bulk TCR libraries relied on previously described methods and listed TCR primers. TCRdb analysed the PCR reads with MiXCR anew, one entry per CDR3 protein. This sample yields about 510,000 distinct CDR3 sequences, of which roughly a fifth are seen a single time; around 0.84% belongs to the top ten. Sequencing input: naive CD8+ T cells from blood, with Jurkat cell RNA spiked in. Noted subset: FACS-sorted CD8+CD4-CCR7+CD45RA+ naive T cells. This TCR was sampled from a human donor in good health. Some libraries in this study had Jurkat cell RNA spiked in.

CDR3 in amino acids: CSARIPGPDNEQFF. In DNA, the CDR3 is TGCAGTGCTAGAATACCGGGACCGGACAATGAGCAGTTCTTC. The chain has TRBV20-1 and TRBJ2-1; D is possibly TRBD1 or TRBD2 (5 bases each). The germline V gene encodes CDR1 DFQATT and CDR2 SNEGSKA (reference sequence). This CDR3 spans 14 amino acids. V lost 2 bases and J lost 5, with 13 bases in between.